These 23 T cell receptor beta chains came from one sample sequenced in a study of T cell responses to AZD1222 COVID-19 vaccine. Measured with immunoSEQ multiplex PCR; TCRdb has only the in-frame clones, and not every one. The table has 200,000 or so clones, approximately 91% seen once. The sample in question was peripheral blood, obtained on day 0 of AZD1222 vaccination. These receptors came from an adult in good health.

The rearrangement joins TRBV24-1 to TRBJ2-1, with D perhaps matching TRBD1 (6 bases). The CDR3 is 16 residues long. The germline V and J ends were trimmed by 0 bases and 5 bases, with 13 bases remaining between them. Germline V CDR1 and CDR2: KGHDR, SFDVKD. DNA for the CDR3: TGTGCCACCAGTGATTTGAGGGCAGGGGATGACAATGAGCAGTTCTTC. Its protein product is CATSDLRAGDDNEQFF.

The genes are TRBV28 and TRBJ1-5, with D possibly being TRBD1 (5 bases). Germline V CDR1 and CDR2: MDHEN, SYDVKM. The CDR3 runs 13 residues. V lost 1 base to trimming and J lost 13 bases, with 14 bases between them. CDR3 residues: CASSLSGVGPQHF. In DNA, the CDR3 is TGTGCCAGCAGTTTATCCGGGGTGGGGCCACAGCATTTT.

The genes are TRBV18 and TRBJ2-5; perhaps D is TRBD1 or TRBD2 (5 bases each). The CDR3 runs 13 residues. The ends were cut back, 0 bases at V and 5 bases at J, with 7 bases in the middle. Per the germline V gene, CDR1 is KGHSH and CDR2 is LQKENI. The CDR3 DNA sequence: TGTGCCAGCTCACCACCCGAGGGGGAGACCCAGTACTTC. Translated: CASSPPEGETQYF.

The chain combines TRBV4-2 with TRBJ2-1; a possible D gene is TRBD1 (6 bases). With 0 bases removed from V and 4 bases from J, the gap between germline ends came to 16 bases. CDR3 length: 17 residues. Germline loops: CDR1 LGHNA, CDR2 YNFKEQ. CDR3 in DNA: TGTGCCAGCAGCCAAGAAGGCCGTGGGGACATTTACAATGAGCAGTTCTTC. Its translation is CASSQEGRGDIYNEQFF.

The genes are TRBV3-1 (or the pseudogene TRBV3-2) and TRBJ2-3; 14 bases are shared with TRBD2. V shed 3 bases and J 3 bases; nucleotides not matched to a gene: 8. Germline V lookup: CDR1 LGHDT, CDR2 YNNKEL (reference sequence). The CDR3 extends over 18 amino acids. The CDR3 DNA reads as TGTGCCAGCAGCCAGACTAGCGGGAGGGCCACTAGAACAGATACGCAGTATTTT. It codes for CASSQTSGRATRTDTQYF.

The table lists this clone with a few counts. The CDR3: CASSLGLVTNTEAFF. The CDR3 nucleotides are TGTGCCAGCAGCTTAGGGCTCGTGACAAACACTGAAGCTTTCTTT. The V and J genes are TRBV7-8 and TRBJ1-1; D is undetermined. V was shortened by 1 base and J by 2 bases, with 11 bases between the two germline ends. Germline values: CDR1 SGHVS, CDR2 FQNEAQ. The CDR3 spans 15 residues.

The V gene is TRBV7-3, the J gene TRBJ1-1, with unresolved D. V lost 4 bases and J lost 1, with 7 bases in between. The CDR3 is 13 residues long. Germline V gene data show CDR1 as SGHTA and CDR2 as FQGTGA. The CDR3 DNA reads TGTGCCAGCAGCTCGGATCCGAACACTGAAGCTTTCTTT. Translating gives CASSSDPNTEAFF.

The chain joins TRBV4-1 to TRBJ1-5; no clear D. V lost 0 bases and J 4 bases, leaving 7 bases between the germline ends. The germline V gene encodes CDR1 MGHRA and CDR2 YSYEKL. This CDR3 is built from 14 residues. CDR3 sequence: CASSQDSRNQPQHF. The CDR3 nucleotides are TGCGCCAGCAGCCAAGATTCGCGGAATCAGCCCCAGCATTTT.

V gene TRBV7-3 combines with J gene TRBJ2-3, with 9 bases aligning to TRBD2. CDR3 length: 16 residues. V gave up 5 bases and J gave up 3 bases; unmatched junction bases: 9. CDR1 and CDR2 from the germline V gene are SGHTA and FQGTGA. CDR3 residues: CASSARGGKLTDTQYF. The CDR3 DNA sequence: TGTGCCAGCAGCGCGCGGGGGGGCAAGCTTACAGATACGCAGTATTTT.

This clone was found a few times. V is TRBV19 and J is TRBJ2-1, with 8 bases identical to TRBD1. Germline CDR1 reads LNHDA; CDR2 reads SQIVND (reference sequence). CDR3 length equals 17 residues. Trimming removed 5 bases from V and 0 bases from J; junction bases left unmatched: 9. CDR3 amino acids: CASSSYHRGASYNEQFF. The CDR3 DNA reads as TGTGCCAGTAGTTCATACCACAGGGGGGCCTCCTACAATGAGCAGTTCTTC. The entire variable domain, with the rest obtained from reference TRBV19 and TRBJ2-1, is as follows: DGGITQSPKYLFRKEGQNVTLSCEQNLNHDAMYWYRQDPGQGLRLIYYSQIVNDFQKGDIAEGYSVSREKKESFPLTVTSAQKNPTAFYLCASSSYHRGASYNEQFFGPGTRLTVL.

This clone has just one count. The V gene is TRBV13, the J gene TRBJ2-7, with a tentative D call TRBD2 (6 bases). Trimming removed 5 bases from V and 2 bases from J, with 13 bases in between. The V gene's germline CDR1 is PRHDT and CDR2 FYEKMQ (reference sequence). The CDR3 extends over 14 amino acids. The CDR3 loop is CASSLGLFTYEQYF. For the CDR3, the DNA is TGTGCCAGCAGCCTGGGACTCTTCACCTACGAGCAGTACTTC.

The genes are TRBV2 and TRBJ2-7; D remains unclear. CDR1 is SNHLY and CDR2 is FYNNEI in the germline V gene. CDR3 length: 14 residues. Trimming took 4 bases from V and 0 from J, leaving 10 bases between them. As DNA, the CDR3 is TGTGCCAGCAGTGGCAGTTTGAGCTCCTACGAGCAGTACTTC. As protein: CASSGSLSSYEQYF.

This chain connects TRBV29-1 to TRBJ1-1; D is possibly TRBD1 (6 bases). V lost 3 bases, J lost 3 bases, and 14 bases lay in between. The CDR3 is 14 residues long. CDR1 is SQVTM, CDR2 ANQGSEA, per germline. The CDR3 nucleotides are TGCAGCGTTGACTCAGGGGTGTTGGACACTGAAGCTTTCTTT. Protein: CSVDSGVLDTEAFF. The full variable domain, its missing parts supplied by reference TRBV29-1 and TRBJ1-1, is SAVISQKPSRDICQRGTSLTIQCQVDSQVTMMFWYRQQPGQSLTLIATANQGSEATYESGFVIDKFPISRPNLTFSTLTVSNMSPEDSSIYLCSVDSGVLDTEAFFGQGTRLTVV.

The chain links TRBV28 to TRBJ2-7; tentatively, D is TRBD1 or TRBD2 (5 bases each). The CDR3 totals 14 residues. V dropped 3 bases and J dropped 2 bases, with 11 bases sitting between them. Germline V lookup: CDR1 MDHEN, CDR2 SYDVKM. CDR3 loop: CASSLIGTAYEQYF. The CDR3 DNA is TGTGCCAGCAGTTTGATAGGGACGGCCTACGAGCAGTACTTC.

The chain combines TRBV5-1 with TRBJ2-5; D is undetermined. CDR1 and CDR2 (germline): SGHRS, YFSETQ. This CDR3 has 14 amino acids. Trimming stripped 0 bases from V and 5 bases from J, with 11 bases between. CDR3 DNA: TGCGCCAGCAGCTTGGCGAATCCCGAGGAGACCCAGTACTTC. It yields the protein CASSLANPEETQYF.

The chain combines TRBV29-1 with TRBJ2-1; D may be TRBD2 (6 bases). The CDR3 sequence is 13 residues long. V was clipped by 1 base and J by 8 bases, with 12 bases between them. Looked up from germline, CDR1 is SQVTM and CDR2 is ANQGSEA. CDR3 DNA: TGCAGCGTTGAAGGGACTATCTTGTATGAGCAGTTCTTC. As protein: CSVEGTILYEQFF.

This chain links TRBV25-1 with TRBJ1-4, with D uncertain. V was clipped by 3 bases and J by 0 bases, with 11 bases between them. This CDR3 has 16 amino acids. Germline CDR1 reads MGHDK; CDR2 reads SYGVNS. This chain's CDR3 is CASSDLRIATNEKLFF. The CDR3 DNA reads TGTGCCAGCAGTGATTTGCGGATTGCAACTAATGAAAAACTGTTTTTT. The entire variable domain, with the rest obtained from reference TRBV25-1 and TRBJ1-4, is as follows: EADIYQTPRYLVIGTGKKITLECSQTMGHDKMYWYQQDPGMELHLIHYSYGVNSTEKGDLSSESTVSRIRTEHFPLTLESARPSHTSQYLCASSDLRIATNEKLFFGSGTQLSVL.

V and J are TRBV13 and TRBJ1-2; D perhaps matches TRBD1 (5 bases). Germline lookup yields CDR1 PRHDT and CDR2 FYEKMQ (reference sequence). The CDR3 runs 14 residues. The V end lost 7 bases, the J end lost 4 bases, and 16 bases lay between the germline ends. The CDR3 protein is CASTLRGVPYGYTF. The DNA of the CDR3 is TGTGCCAGCACCTTGCGGGGCGTTCCCTATGGCTACACCTTC.

The V and J genes are TRBV24-1 and TRBJ2-1; 10 bases line up with TRBD2. The trim removed 2 bases at V and 5 bases at J, leaving 8 bases unmatched. The CDR3 length is 17 residues. CDR1 is KGHDR and CDR2 is SFDVKD in the germline V gene. The chain's CDR3 is CATSDSASGGLNNEQFF. In nucleotides, the CDR3 is TGTGCCACCAGTGATTCCGCTAGCGGGGGCCTAAACAATGAGCAGTTCTTC.

The chain employs TRBV19 and TRBJ1-5, with no clear D. The CDR3 sequence is 15 residues long. Germline values: CDR1 LNHDA, CDR2 SQIVND (reference sequence). Trimming stripped 7 bases from V and 5 bases from J, with 18 bases between. The CDR3 loop reads CASTPGRSFYQPQHF. The CDR3 region has the DNA TGTGCCAGTACGCCGGGGAGGTCGTTTTATCAGCCCCAGCATTTT. Using reference TRBV19 and TRBJ1-5 for the parts outside the CDR3, the full variable domain is DGGITQSPKYLFRKEGQNVTLSCEQNLNHDAMYWYRQDPGQGLRLIYYSQIVNDFQKGDIAEGYSVSREKKESFPLTVTSAQKNPTAFYLCASTPGRSFYQPQHFGDGTRLSIL.

The rearrangement uses TRBV7-9 and TRBJ1-2; 7 nucleotides match TRBD1. The J segment lost 7 bases and the V segment lost 5 bases, leaving 7 bases of the junction unmatched. Germline CDR1 is SEHNR and CDR2 is FQNEAQ (reference sequence). This CDR3 has 13 residues. Here the CDR3 reads CASSEGAGGGYTF. The DNA of the CDR3 is TGTGCCAGCAGCGAGGGGGCAGGGGGTGGCTACACCTTC. Full variable domain (remainder filled in from reference TRBV7-9 and TRBJ1-2): DTGVSQNPRHKITKRGQNVTFRCDPISEHNRLYWYRQTLGQGPEFLTYFQNEAQLEKSRLLSDRFSAERPKGSFSTLEIQRTEQGDSAMYLCASSEGAGGGYTFGSGTRLTVV.

This chain uses TRBV2 with TRBJ2-7; TRBD1 agrees at 8 bases. V was clipped by 9 bases and J by 4 bases; unmatched bases: 5. The CDR3 extends over 12 amino acids. The V gene's germline CDR1 is SNHLY and CDR2 FYNNEI. In DNA, the CDR3 is TGTGCCAGTGGACAGGGACGATACGAGCAGTACTTC. It translates to CASGQGRYEQYF. Using reference TRBV2 and TRBJ2-7 for the parts outside the CDR3, the full variable domain is EPEVTQTPSHQVTQMGQEVILRCVPISNHLYFYWYRQILGQKVEFLVSFYNNEISEKSEIFDDQFSVERPDGSNFTLKIRSTKLEDSAMYFCASGQGRYEQYFGPGTRLTVT.

This chain links TRBV5-1 with TRBJ2-1, with TRBD1 identical over 7 bases. Germline loops: CDR1 SGHRS, CDR2 YFSETQ. The CDR3 spans 14 residues. The trim removed 0 bases at V and 6 bases at J, leaving 3 bases unmatched. The CDR3 reads CASSLGDRSNEQFF. The CDR3 DNA follows: TGCGCCAGCAGCTTGGGGGACAGAAGCAATGAGCAGTTCTTC.